Listed below are T cell receptor beta chains from one sample, sequenced in a study of shared clonotypes between healthy human individuals. Libraries were prepared by immunoSEQ multiplex PCR; TCRdb keeps only in-frame clonotypes and omits some of them. The sample carries about 2.3 million clones, under 95% recorded once. Sequencing was performed on naive CD4+ T cells from PBMCs. The receptors originated from a man aged 18 to 30 in good health. Some clones in this sample may be carry-over from other donors' samples. Both conserved end residues are trimmed from each CDR3.

15	TRBJ2-7	TRBV4-1	ASSHHGGGISSYEQY
12	TRBJ2-7	TRBV6-1	ASSEGLEAGEQY
15	TRBJ2-7	TRBV4-1	ASSQATQGPSSYEQY
12	TRBJ1-5	TRBV28	ASSFGQGSQPQH
12	TRBJ2-7	TRBV27	ASSRFRDTYEQY
12	TRBJ2-2	TRBV4-2	ASSQGQGVGELF
11	TRBJ2-7	TRBV27	ASSQLVGVEQY
10	TRBJ1-3	TRBV30	AYHGAGNTIY
12	TRBJ2-2	TRBV11-3	ASSLGLAGGELF
11	-	TRBV28	ASISYSSYEQY
14	TRBJ2-7	TRBV28	ASSLPEGKRAYEQY
11	TRBJ2-1	TRBV25-1	ASRQGTYNEQF
13	TRBJ1-5	TRBV19	ASSIGPGGNQPQH
10	TRBJ2-3	TRBV18	ASSPIADTQY
13	TRBJ2-3	TRBV5-1	ASSPTNPPTDTQY
9	TRBJ2-7	TRBV20-1	SARAAYEQY
10	TRBJ2-1	TRBV4-2	ASSQERDEQF
13	TRBJ2-7	TRBV30	AWRMEGTATHEQY
13	TRBJ2-1	TRBV7-2	ASSFGTSGKYPKF
10	TRBJ2-3	TRBV30	AWSPEGVTQY
11	TRBJ2-7	TRBV6-5	ASSYGRQGAKY
11	TRBJ2-3	TRBV28	ASSRDRVDTQY
15	TRBJ1-2	TRBV7-9	ASSPTGTGGISYGYT
17	TRBJ1-1	TRBV6-1	ASSEGNVGQARRVTEAF
13	TRBJ2-1	TRBV11-3	ASSPGLAGVSEQF
11	TRBJ2-5	TRBV18	ASSPGQEETQY
13	TRBJ2-7	TRBV4-1	ASSLGQGGPYEQY
11	TRBJ2-2	TRBV30	AWRAFLAGELF
14	TRBJ1-1	TRBV6-5	ASSYHHTGAPTEAF
9	TRBJ1-2	TRBV7-2	ASSQFYGYT
15	TRBJ1-2	TRBV19	ASSLRQGGVYNYGYT
15	TRBJ2-3	TRBV4-2	ASSQEGSGRAADTQY
10	TRBJ2-3	TRBV15	ATSRLQDTQY
12	TRBJ2-1	TRBV5-1	ASSQGTGSEEQF
13	TRBJ1-4	TRBV5-6	ASSSLQGSGEKLF
13	TRBJ1-4	TRBV28	ASSYRQGTNEKLF
11	-	TRBV27	ASKGQDTYEQY
13	TRBJ1-2	TRBV28	ASSLYPDSPYGYT
13	TRBJ1-3	TRBV6-4	ASRDRGRNGNTIY
14	TRBJ2-2	TRBV7-3	ASSLERTSGTGELF
18	TRBJ2-6	TRBV4-1	ASSRRDMGDSSSGANVLT
11	TRBJ2-7	TRBV6-4	ASVAAEPYEQY
12	TRBJ2-5	TRBV7-9	ASSQLEAEETQY
12	TRBJ2-3	TRBV6-5	ASSFGVIADTQY
13	TRBJ2-5	TRBV5-1	ASSHQGTDQETQY
14	TRBJ2-2	TRBV5-1	ASSFAGTGNTGELF
13	TRBJ2-7	TRBV28	ASRWTSGNSYEQY
11	TRBJ2-1	TRBV5-1	ASGGDSYNEQF
13	TRBJ1-1	TRBV19	ASSIDQGARTEAF
13	TRBJ1-2	TRBV4-1	ASSQDRGQFYGYT
15	TRBJ2-1	TRBV29-1	SVEWGGGVAGALAQF
13	TRBJ2-1	TRBV5-1	ASSLVAGSFNEQF
11	TRBJ1-1	TRBV18	ASRGDMNTEAF
15	TRBJ1-4	TRBV28	ASSLGGGGGLGEKLF
12	TRBJ2-1	TRBV4-1	ASSQVNRDSEQF
12	TRBJ1-1	TRBV10-3	AISELNRVAEAF
15	TRBJ2-2	TRBV27	ASSLRWGLQKTGELF